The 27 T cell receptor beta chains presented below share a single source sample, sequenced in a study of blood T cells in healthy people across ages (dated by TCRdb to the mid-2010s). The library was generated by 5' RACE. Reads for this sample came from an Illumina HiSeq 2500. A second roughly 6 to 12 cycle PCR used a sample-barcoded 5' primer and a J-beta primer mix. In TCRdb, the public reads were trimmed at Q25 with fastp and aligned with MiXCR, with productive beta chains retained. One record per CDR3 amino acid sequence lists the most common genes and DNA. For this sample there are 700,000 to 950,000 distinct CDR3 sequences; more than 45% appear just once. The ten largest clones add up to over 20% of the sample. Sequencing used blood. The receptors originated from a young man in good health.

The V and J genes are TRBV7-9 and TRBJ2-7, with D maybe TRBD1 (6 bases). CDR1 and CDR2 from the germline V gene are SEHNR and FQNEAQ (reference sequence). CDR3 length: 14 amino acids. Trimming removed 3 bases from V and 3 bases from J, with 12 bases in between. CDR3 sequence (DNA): TGTGCCAGCAGCTTGGGGACATTCGACTACGAGCAGTACTTC. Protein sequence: CASSLGTFDYEQYF. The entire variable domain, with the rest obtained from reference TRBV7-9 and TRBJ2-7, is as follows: DTGVSQNPRHKITKRGQNVTFRCDPISEHNRLYWYRQTLGQGPEFLTYFQNEAQLEKSRLLSDRFSAERPKGSFSTLEIQRTEQGDSAMYLCASSLGTFDYEQYFGPGTRLTVT.

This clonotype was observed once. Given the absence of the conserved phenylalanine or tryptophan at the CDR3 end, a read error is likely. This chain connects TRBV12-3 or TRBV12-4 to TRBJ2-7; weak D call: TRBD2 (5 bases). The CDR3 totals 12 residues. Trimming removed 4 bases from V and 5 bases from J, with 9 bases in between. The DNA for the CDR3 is TGTGCCAGCAGTTGGTCCGGGAACGAGCAGTACTCC. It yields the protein CASSWSGNEQYS.

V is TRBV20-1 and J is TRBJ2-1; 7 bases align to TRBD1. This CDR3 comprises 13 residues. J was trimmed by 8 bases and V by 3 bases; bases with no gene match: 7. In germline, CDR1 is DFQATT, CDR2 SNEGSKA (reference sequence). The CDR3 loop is CSARGQPRDEQFF. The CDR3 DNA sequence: TGCAGTGCTAGGGGACAGCCTCGGGATGAGCAGTTCTTC.

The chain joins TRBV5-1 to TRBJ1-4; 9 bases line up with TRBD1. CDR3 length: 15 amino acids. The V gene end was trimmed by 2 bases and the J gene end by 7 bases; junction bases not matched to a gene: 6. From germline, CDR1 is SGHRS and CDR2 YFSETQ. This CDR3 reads CASSFLGQGVEKLFF. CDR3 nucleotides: TGCGCCAGCAGCTTCTTGGGACAGGGAGTTGAAAAACTGTTTTTT.

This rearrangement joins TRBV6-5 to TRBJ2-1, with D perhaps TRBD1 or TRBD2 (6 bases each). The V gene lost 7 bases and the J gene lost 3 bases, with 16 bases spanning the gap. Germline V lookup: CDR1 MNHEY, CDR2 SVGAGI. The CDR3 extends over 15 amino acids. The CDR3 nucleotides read TGTGCCAGCACTCGCCTGGGGGGCCTCTACAATGAGCAGTTCTTC. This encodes CASTRLGGLYNEQFF.

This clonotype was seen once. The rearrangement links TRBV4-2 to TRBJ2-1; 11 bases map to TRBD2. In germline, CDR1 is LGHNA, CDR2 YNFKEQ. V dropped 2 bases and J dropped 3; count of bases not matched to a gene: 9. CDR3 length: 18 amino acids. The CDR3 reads CASSQRTSGYQGYNEQFF. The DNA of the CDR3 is TGTGCCAGCAGCCAACGGACTAGCGGGTATCAAGGCTACAATGAGCAGTTCTTC.

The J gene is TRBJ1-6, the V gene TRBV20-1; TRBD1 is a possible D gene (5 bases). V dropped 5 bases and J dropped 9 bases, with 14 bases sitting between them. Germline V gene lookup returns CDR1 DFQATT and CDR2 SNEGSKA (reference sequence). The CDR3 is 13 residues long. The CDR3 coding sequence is TGCAGTGCTCTCCAGGGCATGACTTCACCCCTCCACTTT. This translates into CSALQGMTSPLHF.

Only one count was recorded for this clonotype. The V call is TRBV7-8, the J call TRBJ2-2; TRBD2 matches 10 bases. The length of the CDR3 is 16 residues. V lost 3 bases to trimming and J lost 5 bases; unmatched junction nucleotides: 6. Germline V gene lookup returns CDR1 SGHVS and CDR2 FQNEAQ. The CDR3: CASSFERGGRTGELFF. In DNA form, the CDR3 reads TGTGCCAGCAGCTTTGAGCGGGGGGGCCGAACCGGGGAGCTGTTTTTT.

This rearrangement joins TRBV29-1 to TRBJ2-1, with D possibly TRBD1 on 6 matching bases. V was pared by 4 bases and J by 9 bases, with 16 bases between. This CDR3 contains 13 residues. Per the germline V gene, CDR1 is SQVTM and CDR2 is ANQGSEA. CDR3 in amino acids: CSVARTEGSEQFF. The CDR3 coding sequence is TGCAGCGTTGCCAGGACAGAAGGGAGTGAGCAGTTCTTC.

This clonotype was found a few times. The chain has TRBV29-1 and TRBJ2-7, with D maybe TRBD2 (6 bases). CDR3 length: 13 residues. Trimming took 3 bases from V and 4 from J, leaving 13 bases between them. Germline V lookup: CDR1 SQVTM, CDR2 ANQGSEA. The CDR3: CSVDSSGGYEQYF. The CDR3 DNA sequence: TGCAGCGTTGATTCGTCCGGAGGGTACGAGCAGTACTTC.

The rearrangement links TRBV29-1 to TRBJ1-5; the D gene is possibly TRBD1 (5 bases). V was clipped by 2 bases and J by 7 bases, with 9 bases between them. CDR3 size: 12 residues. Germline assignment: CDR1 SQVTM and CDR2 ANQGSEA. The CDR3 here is CSVESGGQPQHF. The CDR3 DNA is TGCAGCGTTGAATCCGGGGGGCAGCCCCAGCATTTT.

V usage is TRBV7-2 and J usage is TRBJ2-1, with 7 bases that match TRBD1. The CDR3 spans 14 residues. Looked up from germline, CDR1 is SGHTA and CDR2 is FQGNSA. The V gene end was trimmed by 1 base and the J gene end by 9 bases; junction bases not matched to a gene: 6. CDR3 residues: CASSLGRSGGEQFF. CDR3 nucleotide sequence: TGTGCCAGCAGCTTAGGGCGGTCAGGGGGTGAGCAGTTCTTC.

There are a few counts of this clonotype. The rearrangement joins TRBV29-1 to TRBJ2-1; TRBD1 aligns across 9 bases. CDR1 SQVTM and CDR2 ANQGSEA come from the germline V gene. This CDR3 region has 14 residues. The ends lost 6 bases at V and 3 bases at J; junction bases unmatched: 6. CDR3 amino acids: CSVRDRVSYNEQFF. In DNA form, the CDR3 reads TGCAGCGTCCGGGACAGGGTAAGCTACAATGAGCAGTTCTTC.

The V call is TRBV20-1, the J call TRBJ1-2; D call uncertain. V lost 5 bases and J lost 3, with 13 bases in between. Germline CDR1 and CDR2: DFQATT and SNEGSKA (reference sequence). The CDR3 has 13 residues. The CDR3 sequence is CSASPGLDYGYTF. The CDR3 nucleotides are TGCAGTGCTTCTCCAGGACTAGACTATGGCTACACCTTC.

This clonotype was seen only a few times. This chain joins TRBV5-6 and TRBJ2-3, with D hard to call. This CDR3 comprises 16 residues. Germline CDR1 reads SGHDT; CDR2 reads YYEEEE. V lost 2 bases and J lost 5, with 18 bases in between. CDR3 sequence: CASSFQVTVIGDTQYF. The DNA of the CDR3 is TGTGCCAGCAGCTTCCAGGTAACGGTTATCGGAGATACGCAGTATTTT.

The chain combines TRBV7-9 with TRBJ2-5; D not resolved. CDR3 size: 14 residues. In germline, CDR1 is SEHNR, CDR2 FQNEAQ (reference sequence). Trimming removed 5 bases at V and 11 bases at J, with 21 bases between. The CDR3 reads CASSPGRTHERQYF. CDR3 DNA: TGTGCCAGCAGCCCCGGACGCACCCACGAAAGGCAGTACTTC.

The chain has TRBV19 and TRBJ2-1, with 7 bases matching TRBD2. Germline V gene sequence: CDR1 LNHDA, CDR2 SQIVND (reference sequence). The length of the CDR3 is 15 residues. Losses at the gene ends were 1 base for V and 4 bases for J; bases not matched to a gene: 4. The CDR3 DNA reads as TGTGCCAGTAGTATAGTTCTAGCGGTGTACAATGAGCAGTTCTTC. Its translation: CASSIVLAVYNEQFF.

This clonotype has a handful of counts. The chain's CDR3 is CAISAFDVRDYEQYF. CDR3 bases: TGTGCCATCAGTGCTTTCGACGTGCGAGACTACGAGCAGTACTTC. The J gene is TRBJ2-7, the V gene TRBV10-3; D is uncertain. Trimming pared 4 bases from V and 3 bases from J, leaving 16 bases between. This CDR3 has 15 amino acids. Germline V CDR1 and CDR2: ENHRY, SYGVKD.

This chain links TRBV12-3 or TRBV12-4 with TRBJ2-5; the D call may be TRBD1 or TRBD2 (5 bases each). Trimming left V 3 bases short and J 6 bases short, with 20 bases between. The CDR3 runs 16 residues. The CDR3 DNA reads TGTGCCAGCAGTTTCAATTCCCACCGGGACGGCCAGACCCAGTACTTC. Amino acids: CASSFNSHRDGQTQYF.

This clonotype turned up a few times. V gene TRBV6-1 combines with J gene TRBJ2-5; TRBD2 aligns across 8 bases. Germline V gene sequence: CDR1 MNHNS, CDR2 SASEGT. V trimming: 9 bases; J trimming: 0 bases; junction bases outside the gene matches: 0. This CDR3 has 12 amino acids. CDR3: CASSGDQETQYF. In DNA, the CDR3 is TGTGCCAGTAGCGGGGACCAAGAGACCCAGTACTTC.

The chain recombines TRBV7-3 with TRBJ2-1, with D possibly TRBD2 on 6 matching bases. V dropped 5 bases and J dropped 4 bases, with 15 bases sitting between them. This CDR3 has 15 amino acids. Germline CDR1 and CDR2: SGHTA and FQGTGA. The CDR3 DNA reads TGTGCCAGCAGCCGCCTCGCGGGAAGATACAATGAGCAGTTCTTC. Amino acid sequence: CASSRLAGRYNEQFF.

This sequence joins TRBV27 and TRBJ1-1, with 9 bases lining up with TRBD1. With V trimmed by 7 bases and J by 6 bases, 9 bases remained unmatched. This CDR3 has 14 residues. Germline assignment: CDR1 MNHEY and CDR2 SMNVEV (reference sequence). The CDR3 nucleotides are TGTGCCAGCACCCCCGGGACAGGGTTGGCTGAAGCTTTCTTT. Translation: CASTPGTGLAEAFF.

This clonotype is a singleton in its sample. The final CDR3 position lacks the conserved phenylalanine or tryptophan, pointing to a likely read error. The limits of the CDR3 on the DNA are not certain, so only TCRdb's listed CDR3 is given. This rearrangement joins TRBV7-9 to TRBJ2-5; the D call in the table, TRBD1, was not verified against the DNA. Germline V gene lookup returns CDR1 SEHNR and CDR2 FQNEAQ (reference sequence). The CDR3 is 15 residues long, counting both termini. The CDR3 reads CASSSTGERSRDPVL.

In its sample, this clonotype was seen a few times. The CDR3 region is CASSLVDSKPLHF. The CDR3 DNA follows: TGCGCCAGCAGCTTGGTGGACAGTAAACCCCTCCACTTT. This chain connects TRBV5-1 to TRBJ1-6, with TRBD1 as a possible D gene (6 bases). The V and J ends lost 0 bases and 12 bases respectively, with 10 bases between them. In germline, CDR1 is SGHRS, CDR2 YFSETQ. The CDR3 has 13 amino acids.

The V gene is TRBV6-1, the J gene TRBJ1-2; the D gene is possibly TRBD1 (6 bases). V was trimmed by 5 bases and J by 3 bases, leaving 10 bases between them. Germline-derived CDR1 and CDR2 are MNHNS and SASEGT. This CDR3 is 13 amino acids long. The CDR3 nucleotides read TGTGCCAGCAGTCCGGGGGCGGACTATGGCTACACCTTC. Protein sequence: CASSPGADYGYTF.

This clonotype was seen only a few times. The CDR3 spells CSADTRVTLTDEQFF. CDR3 DNA: TGCAGTGCTGACACCCGGGTCACCCTCACCGATGAGCAGTTCTTC. This chain joins TRBV20-1 and TRBJ2-1; D is ambiguous. This CDR3 has 15 amino acids. Between the trimmed V and J ends, which lost 5 bases and 8 bases, there was a span of 22 bases. Germline V gene data show CDR1 as DFQATT and CDR2 as SNEGSKA (reference sequence).

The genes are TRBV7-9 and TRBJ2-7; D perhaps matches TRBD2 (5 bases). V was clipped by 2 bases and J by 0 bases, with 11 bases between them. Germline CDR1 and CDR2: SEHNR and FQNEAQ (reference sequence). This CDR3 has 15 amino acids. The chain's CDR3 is CASSLSGRASYEQYF. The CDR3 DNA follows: TGTGCCAGCAGCTTAAGTGGGCGGGCCTCCTACGAGCAGTACTTC.